This T cell receptor beta chain was retrieved from a study of shared clonotypes between healthy human individuals. Sequencing was performed with immunoSEQ multiplex PCR; in TCRdb, only in-frame clones are kept and a portion is missing. Of 2 million to 3 million clones in the sample, 93% were seen once. V was pared by 5 bases and J by 2 bases, with 4 bases of the junction left unmatched. In germline, CDR1 is MRHNA, CDR2 SNTAGT. This CDR3 is 15 amino acids long. The TCR was taken from a young man in good health. Some clones in this sample may be carry-over from other donors' samples. V gene TRBV6-4 combines with J gene TRBJ2-1; TRBD2 aligns across 9 bases. The sample consisted of naive CD4+ T cells from PBMCs. Subset in this sample: CD45RA+ positively selected. Here the CDR3 DNA reads TGTGCCAGCAGTTTTAGCGGGGGCCCCTACAATGAGCAGTTCTTC. The encoded protein is CASSFSGGPYNEQFF.